One and the same sample provided the 23 T cell receptor beta chains below, sequenced in a study of T cells in Graves' hyperthyroidism and ophthalmopathy (dated by TCRdb to about 2019). The library was obtained by multiplex PCR. Sequencing was performed on an Illumina HiSeq 2000. The TCR beta CDR3 regions were amplified from the RNA transcripts. The first round of RT-PCR for the TCR CDR3 was performed with the HTBI primer set and the Qiagen OneStep RT-PCR kit. Through fastp at Q25 and MiXCR, TCRdb rebuilt clones from the public reads, retaining in-frame beta chains. Identical CDR3 protein sequences are pooled into one entry, listed with their most common genes and DNA. The sample contains nearly 600,000 distinct CDR3 sequences, approximately 13% of them found a single time. The leading ten clones occupy 5.5% to 7.5% of the sample. The specimen sequenced was blood. Receptor source: a woman in her 30s with Graves' hyperthyroidism that later progressed to Graves' ophthalmopathy.

This clonotype was observed at least ten times. The chain recombines TRBV27 with TRBJ1-4; 7 nucleotides line up with TRBD1. CDR3 length equals 16 residues. The germline V gene encodes CDR1 MNHEY and CDR2 SMNVEV (reference sequence). Losses at the gene ends were 8 bases for V and 3 bases for J; bases not matched to a gene: 12. The CDR3 loop reads CASVGTASPSNEKLFF. CDR3 DNA sequence: TGTGCCAGCGTTGGGACAGCCTCTCCGTCTAATGAAAAACTGTTTTTT.

J is TRBJ1-2 and V is TRBV18; possible D gene TRBD1, 5 bases. Trimming took 2 bases from V and 9 from J, leaving 10 bases between them. This CDR3 contains 12 residues. Germline lookup yields CDR1 KGHSH and CDR2 LQKENI. CDR3 nucleotide sequence: TGTGCCAGCTCACCAATGCAGGGAAGCTACACCTTC. Its protein is CASSPMQGSYTF.

The genes are TRBV7-2 and TRBJ1-2; unclear D gene. Germline V CDR1 and CDR2: SGHTA, FQGNSA. This CDR3 is 15 amino acids long. V lost 5 bases to trimming and J lost 5 bases, with 18 bases between them. DNA for the CDR3: TGTGCCAGCAGCCCGCCGGAAGGAGGGAGATATGGCTACACCTTC. This encodes CASSPPEGGRYGYTF.

This chain links TRBV29-1 with TRBJ1-1; D possibly corresponds to TRBD1 (6 bases). Trimming pared 4 bases from V and 3 bases from J, leaving 15 bases between. CDR1 and CDR2 (germline): SQVTM, ANQGSEA. The CDR3 spans 14 residues. The CDR3 nucleotides are TGCAGCGTTGTAGAGGGGGATAAAGACACTGAAGCTTTCTTT. Translation gives CSVVEGDKDTEAFF.

This clonotype was recorded a few times. Possible read error: a much larger clone is one base away. The chain couples TRBV7-3 to TRBJ2-7; 10 bases fit TRBD2. The CDR3 covers 15 residues. The germline V gene has CDR1 SGHTA and CDR2 FQGTGA. V was clipped by 3 bases and J by 7 bases; unmatched bases: 9. The DNA for the CDR3 is TGTGCCAGCAGCTTTAAGCGGGAGGGGCGTGAGGAGCAGTACTTC. This gives the protein CASSFKREGREEQYF.

The table lists this clonotype with many counts. The J gene is TRBJ2-3, the V gene TRBV7-9, with TRBD2 matching 7 bases. CDR3 size: 19 residues. With 1 base clipped from V and 2 bases from J, the junction kept 15 bases outside the gene matches. Germline V CDR1 and CDR2: SEHNR, FQNEAQ (reference sequence). CDR3 in amino acids: CASSLEFIARGGVTDTQYF. Here the CDR3 DNA reads TGTGCCAGCAGCTTAGAGTTCATTGCCCGCGGGGGAGTCACAGATACGCAGTATTTT.

This clonotype was detected ten times or more. The chain employs TRBV11-2 and TRBJ2-1; maybe TRBD2 (6 bases). Trimming shortened V by 2 bases and J by 0 bases, and 23 bases separated the two germline ends. CDR1 and CDR2 from the germline V gene are SGHAT and FQNNGV. The CDR3 is 20 amino acids. The CDR3 DNA follows: TGTGCCAGCAGCTTACTTTCGACTAGGACTACCGATAGCTCCTACAATGAGCAGTTCTTC. Translation gives CASSLLSTRTTDSSYNEQFF. Full variable domain (outside the CDR3, taken from reference TRBV11-2 and TRBJ2-1): EAGVAQSPRYKIIEKRQSVAFWCNPISGHATLYWYQQILGQGPKLLIQFQNNGVVDDSQLPKDRFSAERLKGVDSTLKIQPAKLEDSAVYLCASSLLSTRTTDSSYNEQFFGPGTRLTVL.

On this clonotype itself: This may be a read error: a much more frequent sequence differs by one nucleotide. The chain joins TRBV28 to TRBJ1-6; D is uncertain. V lost 3 bases and J 9 bases, leaving 12 bases between the germline ends. Germline V gene sequence: CDR1 MDHEN, CDR2 SYDVKM. CDR3 length: 14 amino acids. The chain's CDR3 is CASSLAATGSPLHF. CDR3 nucleotide sequence: TGTGCCAGCAGTTTGGCTGCCACTGGTTCACCCCTCCACTTT. Looking up the rest from reference TRBV28 and TRBJ1-6 gives the full variable domain: DVKVTQSSRYLVKRTGEKVFLECVQDMDHENMFWYRQDPGLGLRLIYFSYDVKMKEKGDIPEGYSVSREKKERFSLILESASTNQTSMYLCASSLAATGSPLHFGNGTRLTVT.

This clonotype is a singleton in its sample. The chain is built from TRBV20-1 and TRBJ2-2; D gene unclear. Trimming stripped 1 base from V and 6 bases from J, with 3 bases between. Germline lookup yields CDR1 DFQATT and CDR2 SNEGSKA (reference sequence). This CDR3 contains 11 residues. CDR3 sequence reads: CSARAPGELFF. The CDR3 coding sequence is TGCAGTGCTAGAGCCCCCGGGGAGCTGTTTTTT.

This clonotype was detected ten times or more. The DNA for the CDR3 is TGTGCCAGTAGTACCAGACAGGGGCCTGAAAAACTGTTTTTT. It codes for CASSTRQGPEKLFF. The V and J genes are TRBV19 and TRBJ1-4, with TRBD1 matching 8 bases. Losses at the gene ends were 4 bases for V and 7 bases for J; bases not matched to a gene: 5. Per the germline V gene, CDR1 is LNHDA and CDR2 is SQIVND (reference sequence). This CDR3 is 14 amino acids long.

This clonotype came up many times. This chain uses TRBV24-1 with TRBJ2-7; 9 positions match TRBD1. The J segment lost 5 bases and the V segment lost 5 bases, leaving 12 bases of the junction unmatched. The CDR3 consists of 16 residues. CDR1 is KGHDR and CDR2 is SFDVKD in the germline V gene. The chain's CDR3 is CATSGPQGQGTHEQYF. CDR3 coding DNA: TGTGCCACCAGTGGCCCCCAAGGACAGGGGACGCACGAGCAGTACTTC.

This clonotype was counted ten times or more. The chain has TRBV10-3 and TRBJ1-1, with TRBD1 as a possible D gene (5 bases). V dropped 7 bases and J dropped 4 bases, with 13 bases sitting between them. CDR1 is ENHRY, CDR2 SYGVKD, per germline. The CDR3 loop spans 13 amino acids. The chain's CDR3 is CAITYGAGTEAFF. In DNA form, the CDR3 reads TGTGCCATCACCTACGGGGCAGGCACTGAAGCTTTCTTT.

This clonotype was observed a few times. The chain is built from TRBV3-1 and TRBJ1-1, with D possibly being TRBD1 (6 bases). Germline-derived CDR1 and CDR2 are LGHDT and YNNKEL (reference sequence). With 4 bases removed from V and 3 bases from J, the gap between germline ends came to 15 bases. This CDR3 region has 15 residues. The CDR3 here is CASSPQGSSDTEAFF. The CDR3 coding sequence is TGTGCCAGCAGCCCACAGGGTTCATCGGACACTGAAGCTTTCTTT.

This clonotype was seen only once. J is TRBJ2-5 and V is TRBV5-1; 8 bases line up with TRBD1. Germline trimming cut 2 bases from V and 5 bases from J; bases unmatched to any gene: 5. The CDR3 runs to 14 residues. Germline CDR1 SGHRS, CDR2 YFSETQ. Written as DNA, the CDR3 is TGCGCCAGCAGCTTCTCGGACAGGGCGGAGACCCAGTACTTC. Translating gives CASSFSDRAETQYF.

This clonotype occurred many times. The V gene is TRBV5-1, the J gene TRBJ2-2; a possible D gene is TRBD1 (5 bases). Trimming took 0 bases from V and 6 from J, leaving 18 bases between them. CDR3 size: 17 residues. Germline CDR1 SGHRS, CDR2 YFSETQ. The CDR3 DNA follows: TGCGCCAGCAGCTTGGTGGGGCCCGGCCCTGAACCCGGGGAGCTGTTTTTT. Amino acids: CASSLVGPGPEPGELFF. Full variable domain (rest looked up from reference TRBV5-1 and TRBJ2-2): KAGVTQTPRYLIKTRGQQVTLSCSPISGHRSVSWYQQTPGQGLQFLFEYFSETQRNKGNFPGRFSGRQFSNSRSEMNVSTLELGDSALYLCASSLVGPGPEPGELFFGEGSRLTVL.

With respect to this clonotype: This may be a read error: a much more frequent sequence differs by one nucleotide. This chain connects TRBV30 to TRBJ1-2; no clear D gene. This CDR3 is 13 amino acids long. The germline gives CDR1 GTSNPN, CDR2 SVGIG (reference sequence). CDR3: CAWSFNRGGGHTF. The CDR3 coding sequence is TGTGCCTGGAGTTTCAACCGGGGAGGTGGCCACACCTTC.

This clonotype was seen at least ten times. This chain connects TRBV6-2 or TRBV6-3 to TRBJ2-7; 8 nucleotides line up with TRBD2. The CDR3 length is 15 residues. Per germline, CDR1 MNHEY and CDR2 SVGEGT. V shed 0 bases and J 2 bases; nucleotides not matched to a gene: 3. The CDR3 spells CASSYSPSGPYEQYF. CDR3 nucleotides: TGTGCCAGCAGTTACTCGCCTAGCGGGCCCTACGAGCAGTACTTC.

This clonotype was recorded many times. J is TRBJ2-7 and V is TRBV27; the D is unclear. Germline V gene data show CDR1 as MNHEY and CDR2 as SMNVEV (reference sequence). This CDR3 spans 14 amino acids. V was shortened by 4 bases and J by 2 bases, with 12 bases between the two germline ends. The CDR3 here is CASSSPLKAYEQYF. Here the CDR3 DNA reads TGTGCCAGCAGTTCCCCCCTCAAGGCCTACGAGCAGTACTTC.

With regard to this clonotype: The junction departs from the called germline gene at one end, perhaps through a read error. The chain has TRBV19 and TRBJ1-5; 9 bases map to TRBD1. Germline V CDR1 and CDR2: LNHDA, SQIVND (reference sequence). The CDR3 is made up of 16 amino acids. CDR3 in DNA: TGTGCCAGTACAACCGGGACAGGGAGAAGCAATCGGCCCCAGCATTTT. Residues: CASTTGTGRSNRPQHF.

Many counts were recorded for this clonotype. The chain is built from TRBV27 and TRBJ1-1, with no clear D. From germline, CDR1 is MNHEY and CDR2 SMNVEV (reference sequence). The CDR3 runs to 15 residues. Trimming stripped 0 bases from V and 4 bases from J, with 12 bases between. The CDR3 DNA reads TGTGCCAGCAGTTTATCGCCGGGGTCAGGCACTGAAGCTTTCTTT. As protein: CASSLSPGSGTEAFF.

This clonotype was seen more than once but under ten times. The chain couples TRBV7-9 to TRBJ2-1, with 14 bases that match TRBD2. Unmatched junction bases numbered 11, after V lost 0 bases and J lost 10 bases. There are 18 residues in the CDR3. Germline CDR1 is SEHNR and CDR2 is FQNEAQ (reference sequence). In nucleotides, the CDR3 is TGTGCCAGCAGCTTAGCCAGGACCGGGACTAGCGGGAGTCCGGAGCAGTTCTTC. This gives the protein CASSLARTGTSGSPEQFF.

This clonotype was found many times. This chain uses TRBV20-1 with TRBJ2-5, with D tentatively TRBD2 (5 bases). Trimming stripped 3 bases from V and 7 bases from J, with 15 bases between. CDR1 and CDR2 (germline): DFQATT, SNEGSKA (reference sequence). This CDR3 spans 13 amino acids. The CDR3 here is CSASWVEGATQYF. The CDR3, as DNA: TGCAGTGCTAGTTGGGTAGAGGGTGCGACCCAGTACTTC.

This rearrangement joins TRBV12-3 or TRBV12-4 to TRBJ2-7; 7 bases are a match to TRBD2. V dropped 7 bases and J dropped 2; count of bases not matched to a gene: 8. This CDR3 is built from 14 residues. CDR3 bases: TGTGCCAGCACCCCCCGACTAGCCACCTACGAGCAGTACTTC. This translates into CASTPRLATYEQYF.